Presented here are 18 T cell receptor beta chains from one specimen sequenced in a study of shared clonotypes between healthy human individuals. TCRdb's copy holds only in-frame clones and misses some; the assay was immunoSEQ multiplex PCR. The data hold about 960,000 clones, with about 80% observed a single time. Material for sequencing was memory CD4+ T cells sorted from blood. The subset was: CD45RA-negative fraction. Receptor source: a man aged 18 to 30 in good health.

The chain is built from TRBV11-2 and TRBJ2-3, with D possibly TRBD2 on 7 matching bases. The germline gives CDR1 SGHAT, CDR2 FQNNGV. V was trimmed by 3 bases and J by 1 base, leaving 17 bases between them. CDR3 length equals 17 residues. The CDR3 sequence: CASSFAQGGFGTDTQYF. The CDR3, as DNA: TGTGCCAGCAGCTTCGCACAGGGAGGGTTCGGCACAGATACGCAGTATTTT.

This clone has only one observation. The chain carries TRBV21-1 and TRBJ2-7; the table's D call, TRBD2, was not checked against the DNA. TRBV21-1 counts as a pseudogene. The CDR3 extends over 16 amino acids. The CDR3 sequence is CASTDRAGLHLGEQYF. CDR3 sequence (DNA): TGTGCCAGCACCGATAGAGCGGGACTTCATCTGGGCGAGCAGTACTTC.

The chain couples TRBV6-1 to TRBJ1-5; maybe TRBD1 (5 bases). V shed 6 bases and J shed 7 bases, with 13 bases lying between them. Germline V gene lookup returns CDR1 MNHNS and CDR2 SASEGT. CDR3 length: 13 residues. CDR3 sequence reads: CASSPGYSQPQHF. CDR3 DNA sequence: TGTGCCAGCAGCCCAGGGTACAGCCAGCCCCAGCATTTT.

V and J are TRBV27 and TRBJ2-7; D gene uncertain. The ends were cut back, 4 bases at V and 0 bases at J, with 13 bases in the middle. The CDR3 runs to 15 residues. Germline loops: CDR1 MNHEY, CDR2 SMNVEV (reference sequence). In DNA form, the CDR3 reads TGTGCCAGCAGTTCCCCCACGGATAGCTCCTACGAGCAGTACTTC. Encoded protein: CASSSPTDSSYEQYF.

This clone showed up just once. The chain combines TRBV6-5 with TRBJ2-5; 10 nucleotides agree with TRBD1. V trimming: 5 bases; J trimming: 4 bases; junction bases outside the gene matches: 4. Germline CDR1 is MNHEY and CDR2 is SVGAGI. The CDR3 is 14 amino acids. The CDR3 coding sequence is TGTGCCAGCAGTAAGACAGGGGGCGGAGAGACCCAGTACTTC. It specifies CASSKTGGGETQYF.

Notes on this clone: In the same sample, other DNA sequences code for this CDR3. V and J are TRBV10-3 and TRBJ2-7, with 10 bases matching TRBD2. The V gene end was trimmed by 3 bases and the J gene end by 4 bases; junction bases not matched to a gene: 3. The CDR3 length is 14 residues. CDR1 is ENHRY and CDR2 is SYGVKD in the germline V gene. CDR3 loop: CAISDLTSGYEQYF. The CDR3 DNA follows: TGTGCCATCAGTGACCTGACTAGCGGGTACGAGCAGTACTTC.

This chain links TRBV9 with TRBJ2-3, with no clear D. V lost 2 bases, J lost 6 bases, and 10 bases lay in between. Germline V gene sequence: CDR1 SGDLS, CDR2 YYNGEE. The CDR3 loop spans 13 amino acids. CDR3 loop: CASSVQIEDTQYF. In DNA, the CDR3 is TGTGCCAGCAGCGTGCAAATTGAGGATACGCAGTATTTT.

This clone was found a few times. V and J are TRBV6-5 and TRBJ2-6, with D unclear. Per germline, CDR1 MNHEY and CDR2 SVGAGI. CDR3 length: 15 residues. V was trimmed by 8 bases and J by 0 bases, leaving 11 bases between them. CDR3 residues: CASSLKGSGANVLTF. The CDR3 region has the DNA TGTGCCAGCTCCCTGAAGGGCTCTGGGGCCAACGTCCTGACTTTC.

The chain uses TRBV5-1 and TRBJ1-2; D remains unclear. The germline V gene encodes CDR1 SGHRS and CDR2 YFSETQ. The V gene lost 2 bases and the J gene lost 4 bases, with 12 bases spanning the gap. The CDR3 runs to 14 residues. CDR3 in DNA: TGCGCCAGCAGCTTCGAGGCGCAACGCTATGGCTACACCTTC. Its translation is CASSFEAQRYGYTF.

The rearrangement joins TRBV10-3 to TRBJ2-1; D remains ambiguous. Trimming shortened V by 3 bases and J by 4 bases, and 10 bases separated the two germline ends. The germline V gene has CDR1 ENHRY and CDR2 SYGVKD. The CDR3 spans 14 residues. The CDR3 DNA sequence: TGTGCCATCAGTGAAAGTCTTCAGTACAATGAGCAGTTCTTC. Protein: CAISESLQYNEQFF.

The rearrangement links TRBV7-9 to TRBJ1-1, with no clear D. Germline CDR1 is SEHNR and CDR2 is FQNEAQ (reference sequence). The V and J ends lost 2 bases and 1 base respectively, with 8 bases between them. The length of the CDR3 is 14 residues. The CDR3, as DNA: TGTGCCAGCAGCTTACAGGCCCAGAACACTGAAGCTTTCTTT. This gives the protein CASSLQAQNTEAFF.

The chain couples TRBV11-2 to TRBJ1-5; D not resolved. The CDR3 is 13 residues long. Looked up from germline, CDR1 is SGHAT and CDR2 is FQNNGV. Trimming took 3 bases from V and 12 from J, leaving 15 bases between them. The CDR3 coding sequence is TGTGCCAGCAGCTTCAATGACGGTTCCCACCAGCATTTT. Translated: CASSFNDGSHQHF.

The V gene is TRBV5-6, the J gene TRBJ1-2, with 7 bases lining up with TRBD1. The CDR3 is 15 residues long. V dropped 3 bases and J dropped 4; count of bases not matched to a gene: 9. In germline, CDR1 is SGHDT, CDR2 YYEEEE. Written as DNA, the CDR3 is TGTGCCAGCAGCTCTGCCCGACAGGGCGGCTATGGCTACACCTTC. Protein product: CASSSARQGGYGYTF.

This clone is a singleton in its sample. The V and J genes are TRBV6-4 and TRBJ1-4, with 9 bases lining up with TRBD1. This CDR3 comprises 15 residues. The V gene's germline CDR1 is MRHNA and CDR2 SNTAGT. V trimming: 4 bases; J trimming: 3 bases; junction bases outside the gene matches: 3. CDR3 region: CASSARTGANEKLFF. CDR3 nucleotides: TGTGCCAGCAGTGCCCGGACAGGGGCTAATGAAAAACTGTTTTTT.

This clone was observed a few times. The V gene is TRBV2, the J gene TRBJ2-5; D gene ambiguous. Germline V gene data show CDR1 as SNHLY and CDR2 as FYNNEI. Deletions cut 4 bases from V and 4 bases from J, with 13 bases between. The CDR3 loop spans 14 amino acids. The CDR3 protein is CASSVDFLGETQYF. CDR3 DNA sequence: TGTGCCAGCAGTGTGGATTTCCTCGGAGAGACCCAGTACTTC.

This clone came up many times. Other DNA sequences in the same sample also yield this CDR3. V and J are TRBV28 and TRBJ2-7, with D uncertain. Trimming cost V 5 bases and J 1 base, with 3 bases left between them. The CDR3 is 11 residues long. From germline, CDR1 is MDHEN and CDR2 SYDVKM. CDR3 loop: CASSQSYEQYF. Here the CDR3 DNA reads TGTGCCAGCAGTCAATCCTACGAGCAGTACTTC.

This clone was counted once. Distinct nucleotide sequences in the sample also encode this CDR3. The CDR3 region is CASSPNREETQYF. The CDR3 DNA follows: TGTGCCAGCTCACCTAACAGGGAAGAGACCCAGTACTTC. This rearrangement joins TRBV18 to TRBJ2-5; TRBD1 is a possible D gene (6 bases). The CDR3 extends over 13 amino acids. V was trimmed by 3 bases and J by 3 bases, leaving 8 bases between them. Germline V gene sequence: CDR1 KGHSH, CDR2 LQKENI.

For the CDR3, the DNA is TGTGCCAGCAGCTTGGATGGGACAGGCTACGAGCAGTACTTC. Its translation: CASSLDGTGYEQYF. The rearrangement links TRBV7-2 to TRBJ2-7; 8 nucleotides align to TRBD1. This CDR3 spans 14 amino acids. The J segment lost 3 bases and the V segment lost 3 bases, leaving 4 bases of the junction unmatched. CDR1 SGHTA and CDR2 FQGNSA come from the germline V gene.